The 4 T cell receptor beta chains reported below all come from one sample, sequenced in a study of human T cells and chemical hapten exposure listed by TCRdb under 2021. The library relied on RACE. The instrument was a NextSeq 500. The raw public data were reprocessed by TCRdb itself: fastp quality trimming at Q25, MiXCR clonotype calling, in-frame beta chains only. All rows with the same CDR3 protein become a single entry with the most common DNA and genes. A total of fewer than 85,000 distinct CDR3 sequences appear in this sample, roughly 11% of them only once. The top ten clonotypes cover roughly 1.4% of the sample. The sample's time point label is to be understood as: patch test 2, 6 weeks after DPC sensitization. The treatment or condition label for this specimen denotes: therapeutic diphenylcyclopropenone sensitization with weekly scalp DPC. Sequences were derived from whole blood, sampled in connection with sensitization to the hapten diphenylcyclopropenone (DPC). Receptors were obtained from a man younger than 35 with alopecia areata. Some clones in this sample may be carry-over from other donors' samples.

This clonotype was seen many times. The chain carries TRBV6-1 and TRBJ2-7; D is unresolved. Trimming left V 2 bases short and J 7 bases short, with 6 bases between. CDR3 size: 11 residues. Per germline, CDR1 MNHNS and CDR2 SASEGT. DNA of the CDR3: TGTGCCAGCAGTGAATCTCTGGAGCAGTACGTC. Protein product: CASSESLEQYV.

The chain carries TRBV6-5 and TRBJ1-3; 7 positions match TRBD1. Trimming removed 2 bases from V and 5 bases from J; junction bases left unmatched: 12. There are 17 residues in the CDR3. Germline CDR1 and CDR2: MNHEY and SVGAGI. The chain's CDR3 is CASSYLDRASIRNTIYF. The CDR3 coding sequence is TGTGCCAGCAGTTACCTTGACAGGGCTTCAATTCGAAACACCATATATTTT.

This clonotype was picked up many times. V gene TRBV5-5 combines with J gene TRBJ2-1; D call uncertain. Germline lookup yields CDR1 SGHKS and CDR2 YYEKEE (reference sequence). This CDR3 spans 16 amino acids. The V end lost 0 bases, the J end lost 1 base, and 11 bases lay between the germline ends. DNA for the CDR3: TGTGCCAGCAGCTTGGAGTCGTATGGGTCCTACAATGAGCAGTTCTTC. Translation gives CASSLESYGSYNEQFF. Filled out from reference TRBV5-5 and TRBJ2-1, the complete variable domain reads DAGVTQSPTHLIKTRGQQVTLRCSPISGHKSVSWYQQVLGQGPQFIFQYYEKEERGRGNFPDRFSARQFPNYSSELNVNALLLGDSALYLCASSLESYGSYNEQFFGPGTRLTVL.

About this clonotype: The conserved closing phenylalanine or tryptophan is absent in this CDR3, likely reflecting a read error. The chain is built from TRBV29-1 and TRBJ2-2, with 7 bases fitting TRBD1. V dropped 6 bases and J dropped 7; count of bases not matched to a gene: 8. Per germline, CDR1 SQVTM and CDR2 ANQGSEA. The length of the CDR3 is 13 residues. In nucleotides, the CDR3 is TGCAGCGTCGCTGACAGGGCGGTCGGGGAGCTGTTTTTG. Its translation is CSVADRAVGELFL.